This T cell receptor (beta chain) comes out of a study of a mutant IDH1 vaccine in newly diagnosed glioma. Study-level information: Either 4-6 weeks after radiotherapy alone or alongside temozolomide, vaccination was begun. The sex distribution of treated patients was around 60% male and approximately 40% female, with a mean age of roughly 40 years. Previous treatment comprised radiotherapy, temozolomide, or both, mostly both.

Time point defined: week 23, last vaccination. Vaccine doses each comprised 300 ug of mutant IDH1 20-mer peptide, with topical imiquimod. Details on this clone: The antigen is not known.

Profiling relied on immunoSEQ multiplex PCR, and the TCRdb table lists in-frame clones only, not all of them. The sample contains roughly 74,000 clones, about 85% of which appear only once. J gave up 5 bases and V 5 bases, and 7 bases lay outside the gene matches. Germline assignment: CDR1 MNHEY and CDR2 SVGAGI. The CDR3 has 14 residues. The rearrangement links TRBV6-5 to TRBJ1-2, with TRBD1 matching over 8 bases. The clonotype was recovered from a woman between 45 and 60 years old with glioma. The material was PBMCs, obtained from a glioma patient whose treatment included an IDH1 peptide vaccine. The CDR3 protein is CASSQNTGGYGYTF. The CDR3 DNA is TGTGCCAGCAGTCAAAATACAGGGGGGTATGGCTACACCTTC.